The present TCR beta chain was sequenced within a study of breast tumors, draining lymph nodes, adjacent tissues. Breast cancer patients provided tissue from their axillary draining lymph nodes. TCRdb reprocessed the multiplex PCR reads via MiXCR and lists one record per CDR3 protein. The data show roughly 80,000 distinct CDR3 sequences, with roughly a fifth seen just once and 2.4% held by the top ten. This clonotype was observed at least ten times. The CDR3 spans 15 residues. In germline, CDR1 is MNHEY, CDR2 SMNVEV (reference sequence). The ends lost 6 bases at V and 2 bases at J; junction bases unmatched: 9.

V usage is TRBV27 and J usage is TRBJ2-7; TRBD2 aligns across 8 bases. The sequence came from a female donor with breast cancer. Some clones in this sample may be carry-over from other donors' samples. The sequenced sample was axillary lymph node tissue. DNA for the CDR3: TGTGCCAGCAGGAGCCCGGGAGGGCCTACCTACGAGCAGTACTTC. Translation gives CASRSPGGPTYEQYF.